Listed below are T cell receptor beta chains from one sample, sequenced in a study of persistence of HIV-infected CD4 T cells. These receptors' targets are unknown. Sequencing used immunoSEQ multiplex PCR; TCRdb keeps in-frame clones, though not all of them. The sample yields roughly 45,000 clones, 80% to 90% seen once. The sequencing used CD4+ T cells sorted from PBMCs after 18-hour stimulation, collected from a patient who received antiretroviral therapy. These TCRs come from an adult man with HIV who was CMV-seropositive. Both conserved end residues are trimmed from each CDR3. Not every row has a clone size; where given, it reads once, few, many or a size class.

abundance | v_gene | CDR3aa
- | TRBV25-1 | ASSGQANTGELF
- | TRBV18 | ASSPRQSGGNQPQH
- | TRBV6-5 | ASRRTGALNSPLH
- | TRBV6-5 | ASRLRDRAYNEQF
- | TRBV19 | ASSYLGTYEQY
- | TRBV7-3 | ASSRTGTSTGELF
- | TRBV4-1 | ASSIRDRGPYEQY
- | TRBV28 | VAGRPTAGELF
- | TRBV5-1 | ASSLGLAGEQY
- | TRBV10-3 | AISEAQAKNIQY
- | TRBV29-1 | SARGGLNTEAF
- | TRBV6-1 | ASSGVSRDRGLGAEAF
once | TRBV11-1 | ASSLEWDGAEAF
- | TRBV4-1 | ASSPQRDGHEQY
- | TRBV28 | ASSPSQGNGNTIY
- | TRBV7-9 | ASSSLEDGNQPQH
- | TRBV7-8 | ASSLGLAGSDTQY
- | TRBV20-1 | SASPGTLNQPQH
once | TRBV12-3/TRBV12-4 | ASSFGLSGYT
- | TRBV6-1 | ASSDGGRGDREAF
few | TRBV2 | ASSFLGTGFNTGELF
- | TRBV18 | ASSPGTVSVPVYGYT
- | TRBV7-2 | ASSLVSQPNTEAF
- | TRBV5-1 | ASSRAGPGLSGNTIY
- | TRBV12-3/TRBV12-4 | ASSLKAYEQY
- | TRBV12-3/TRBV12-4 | ASSWSGNTIY
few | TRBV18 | ASSPPAGGQNEQF
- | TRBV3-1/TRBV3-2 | ASSQGYRGEPQH
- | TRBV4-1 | ASSGRTGDEQY
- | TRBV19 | ASSIGPSNQPQH
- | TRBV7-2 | ASSFPPNQPQH
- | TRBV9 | ASSVDLGGSSGNTIY
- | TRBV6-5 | ASSRGGTGDSPLH
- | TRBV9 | ASSPDGDRLDTQY
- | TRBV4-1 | ASTPGTLGKGNQPQH
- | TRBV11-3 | ASSPTGTRGDTQY
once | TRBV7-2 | ASSLYGPENQPQH
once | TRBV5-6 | ASSLVQGNEQF
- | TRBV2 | ATQGAGGTYEQY
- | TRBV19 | ASSSRILSPLH
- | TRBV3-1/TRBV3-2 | ASSHSGGGYEQY
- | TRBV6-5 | ASSPKRAARPEQY
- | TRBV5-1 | ASSYGNSQGPDTQY
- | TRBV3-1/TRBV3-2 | ASSLPRVAGSTDTQY